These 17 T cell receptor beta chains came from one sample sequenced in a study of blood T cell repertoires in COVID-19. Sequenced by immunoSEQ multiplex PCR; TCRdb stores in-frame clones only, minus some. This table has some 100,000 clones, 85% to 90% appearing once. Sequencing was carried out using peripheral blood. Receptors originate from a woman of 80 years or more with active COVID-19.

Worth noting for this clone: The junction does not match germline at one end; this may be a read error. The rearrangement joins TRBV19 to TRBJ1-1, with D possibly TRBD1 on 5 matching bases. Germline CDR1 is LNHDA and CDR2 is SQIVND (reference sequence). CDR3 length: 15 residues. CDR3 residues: CASSIGGRMGTPTMF. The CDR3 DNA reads TGTGCCAGTAGTATCGGGGGTCGAATGGGGACCCCGACCATGTTT.

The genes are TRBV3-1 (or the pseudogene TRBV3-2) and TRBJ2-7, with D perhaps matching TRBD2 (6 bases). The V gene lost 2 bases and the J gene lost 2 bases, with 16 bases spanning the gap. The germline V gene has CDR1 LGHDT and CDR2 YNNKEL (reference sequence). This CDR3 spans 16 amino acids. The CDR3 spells CASSQKWAGPAYEQYF. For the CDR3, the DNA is TGTGCCAGCAGCCAAAAGTGGGCGGGACCCGCCTACGAGCAGTACTTC.

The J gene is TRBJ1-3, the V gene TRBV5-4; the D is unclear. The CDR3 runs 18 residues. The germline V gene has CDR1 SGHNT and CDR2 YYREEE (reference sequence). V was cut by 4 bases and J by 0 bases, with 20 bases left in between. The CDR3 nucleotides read TGTGCCAGCAGCCCGAGGGTTGCTCCGGGCGTCTCTGGAAACACCATATATTTT. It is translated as CASSPRVAPGVSGNTIYF.

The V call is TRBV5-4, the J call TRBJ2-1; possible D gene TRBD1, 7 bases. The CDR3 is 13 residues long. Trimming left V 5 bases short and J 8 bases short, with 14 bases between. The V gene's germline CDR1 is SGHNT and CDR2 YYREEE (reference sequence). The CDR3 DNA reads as TGTGCCAGCAGGTTCACAGGGGAGGATGAGCAGTTCTTC. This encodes CASRFTGEDEQFF.

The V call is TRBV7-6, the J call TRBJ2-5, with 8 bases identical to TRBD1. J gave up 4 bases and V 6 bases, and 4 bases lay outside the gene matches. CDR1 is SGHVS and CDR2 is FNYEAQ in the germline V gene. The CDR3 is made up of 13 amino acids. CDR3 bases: TGTGCCAGCAGTTACAGGGGGAGAGAGACCCAGTACTTC. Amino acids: CASSYRGRETQYF.

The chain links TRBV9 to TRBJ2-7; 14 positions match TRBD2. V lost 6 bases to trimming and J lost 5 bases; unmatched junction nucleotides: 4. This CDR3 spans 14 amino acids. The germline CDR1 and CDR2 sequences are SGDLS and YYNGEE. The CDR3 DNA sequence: TGTGCCAGCAATGGGGGACTAGCGGGAGACGAGCAGTACTTC. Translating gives CASNGGLAGDEQYF.

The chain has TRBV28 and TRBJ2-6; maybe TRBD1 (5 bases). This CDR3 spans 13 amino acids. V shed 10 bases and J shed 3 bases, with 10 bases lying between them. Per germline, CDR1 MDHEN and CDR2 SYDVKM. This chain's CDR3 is CATQGFGANVLTF. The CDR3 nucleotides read TGTGCCACCCAGGGTTTTGGGGCCAACGTCCTGACTTTC.

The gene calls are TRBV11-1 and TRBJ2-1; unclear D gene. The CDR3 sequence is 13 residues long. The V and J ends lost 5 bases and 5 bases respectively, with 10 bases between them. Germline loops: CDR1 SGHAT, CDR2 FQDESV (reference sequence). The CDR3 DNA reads TGTGCCAGCAGCCCCAACTTAAACAATGAGCAGTTCTTC. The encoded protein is CASSPNLNNEQFF.

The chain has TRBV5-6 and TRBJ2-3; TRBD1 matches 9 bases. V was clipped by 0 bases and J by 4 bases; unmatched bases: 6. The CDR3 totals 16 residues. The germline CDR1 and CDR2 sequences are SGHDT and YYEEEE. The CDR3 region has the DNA TGTGCCAGCAGCTTGGTTTGGGACAGGGTTTCAGATACGCAGTATTTT. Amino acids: CASSLVWDRVSDTQYF.

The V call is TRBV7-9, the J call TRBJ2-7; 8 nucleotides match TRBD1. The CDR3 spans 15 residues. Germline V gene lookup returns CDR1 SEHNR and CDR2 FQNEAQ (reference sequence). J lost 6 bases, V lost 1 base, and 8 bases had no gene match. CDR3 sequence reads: CASSLGPAGGSEQYF. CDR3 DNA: TGTGCCAGCAGCTTAGGCCCCGCAGGGGGCAGCGAGCAGTACTTC.

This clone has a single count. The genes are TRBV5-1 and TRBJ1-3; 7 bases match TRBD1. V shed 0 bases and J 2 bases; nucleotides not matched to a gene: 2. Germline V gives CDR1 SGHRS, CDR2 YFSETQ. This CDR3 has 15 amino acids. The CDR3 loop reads CASSLEGQAGNTIYF. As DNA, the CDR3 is TGCGCCAGCAGCTTGGAAGGACAGGCTGGAAACACCATATATTTT.

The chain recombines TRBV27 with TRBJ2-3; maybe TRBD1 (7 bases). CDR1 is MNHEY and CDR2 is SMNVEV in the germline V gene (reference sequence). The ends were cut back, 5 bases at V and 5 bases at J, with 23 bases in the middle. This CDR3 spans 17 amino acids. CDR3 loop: CASSLRGRTSGGDTQYF. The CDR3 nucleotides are TGTGCCAGCAGTCTACGGGGGCGGACCTCAGGGGGAGATACGCAGTATTTT.

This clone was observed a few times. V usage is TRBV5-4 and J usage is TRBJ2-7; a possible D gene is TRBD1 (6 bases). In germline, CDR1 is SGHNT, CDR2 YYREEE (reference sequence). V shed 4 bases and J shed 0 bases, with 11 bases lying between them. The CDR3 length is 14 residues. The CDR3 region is CASSQQGNSYEQYF. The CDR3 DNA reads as TGTGCCAGCAGCCAACAGGGCAACTCCTACGAGCAGTACTTC.

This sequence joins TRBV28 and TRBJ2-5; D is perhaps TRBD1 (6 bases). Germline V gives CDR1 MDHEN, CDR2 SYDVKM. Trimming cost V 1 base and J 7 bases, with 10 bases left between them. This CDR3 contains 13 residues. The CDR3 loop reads CASSLSGVGTQYF. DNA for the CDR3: TGTGCCAGCAGTTTATCAGGGGTCGGGACCCAGTACTTC.

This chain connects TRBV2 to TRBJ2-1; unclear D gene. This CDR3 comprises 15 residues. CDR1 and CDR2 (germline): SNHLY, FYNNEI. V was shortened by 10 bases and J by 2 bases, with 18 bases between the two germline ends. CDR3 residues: CATRARLGPYNEQFF. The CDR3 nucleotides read TGTGCCACAAGAGCCCGGTTGGGCCCCTACAATGAGCAGTTCTTC.

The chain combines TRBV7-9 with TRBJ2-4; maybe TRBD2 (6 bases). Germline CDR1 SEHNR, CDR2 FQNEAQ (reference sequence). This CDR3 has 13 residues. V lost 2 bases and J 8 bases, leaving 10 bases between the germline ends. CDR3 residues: CASSLTGEDIQYF. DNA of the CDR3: TGTGCCAGCAGCTTAACGGGGGAGGACATTCAGTACTTC.

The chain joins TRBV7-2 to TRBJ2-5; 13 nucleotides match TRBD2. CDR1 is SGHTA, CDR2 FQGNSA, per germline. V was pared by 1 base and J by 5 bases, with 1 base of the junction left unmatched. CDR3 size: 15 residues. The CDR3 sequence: CASSLELAGGETQYF. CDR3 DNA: TGTGCCAGCAGCTTAGAACTAGCGGGAGGGGAGACCCAGTACTTC.